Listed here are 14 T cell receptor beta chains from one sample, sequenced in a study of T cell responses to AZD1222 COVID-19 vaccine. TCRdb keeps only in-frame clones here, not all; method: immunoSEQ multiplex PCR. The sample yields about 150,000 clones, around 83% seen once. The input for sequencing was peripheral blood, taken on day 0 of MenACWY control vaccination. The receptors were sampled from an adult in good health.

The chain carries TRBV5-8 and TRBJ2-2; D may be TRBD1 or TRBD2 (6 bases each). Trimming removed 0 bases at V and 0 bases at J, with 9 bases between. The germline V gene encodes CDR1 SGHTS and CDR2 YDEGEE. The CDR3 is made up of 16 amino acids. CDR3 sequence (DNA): TGTGCCAGCAGCTTGGTGGGGGGCCCGAACACCGGGGAGCTGTTTTTT. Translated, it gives CASSLVGGPNTGELFF.

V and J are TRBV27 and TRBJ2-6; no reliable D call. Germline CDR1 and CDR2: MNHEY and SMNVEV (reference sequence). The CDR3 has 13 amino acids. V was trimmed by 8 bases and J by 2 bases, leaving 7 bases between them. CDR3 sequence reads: CASGYTGANVLTF. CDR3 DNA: TGTGCCAGCGGTTACACTGGGGCCAACGTCCTGACTTTC. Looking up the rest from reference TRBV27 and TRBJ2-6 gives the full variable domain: EAQVTQNPRYLITVTGKKLTVTCSQNMNHEYMSWYRQDPGLGLRQIYYSMNVEVTDKGDVPEGYKVSRKEKRNFPLILESPSPNQTSLYFCASGYTGANVLTFGAGSRLTVL.

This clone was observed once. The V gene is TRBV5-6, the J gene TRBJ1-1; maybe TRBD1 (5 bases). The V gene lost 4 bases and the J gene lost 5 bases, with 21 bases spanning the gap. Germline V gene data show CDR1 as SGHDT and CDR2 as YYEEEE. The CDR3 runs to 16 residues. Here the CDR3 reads CASSMWGSNRWTEAFF. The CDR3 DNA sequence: TGTGCCAGCAGCATGTGGGGCTCTAACCGTTGGACTGAAGCTTTCTTT.

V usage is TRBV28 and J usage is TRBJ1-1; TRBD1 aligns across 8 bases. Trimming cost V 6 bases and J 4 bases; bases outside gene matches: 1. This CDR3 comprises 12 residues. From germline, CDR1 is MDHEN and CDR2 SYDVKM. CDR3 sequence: CASRTGGTEAFF. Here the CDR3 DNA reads TGTGCCAGCAGAACAGGGGGCACTGAAGCTTTCTTT.

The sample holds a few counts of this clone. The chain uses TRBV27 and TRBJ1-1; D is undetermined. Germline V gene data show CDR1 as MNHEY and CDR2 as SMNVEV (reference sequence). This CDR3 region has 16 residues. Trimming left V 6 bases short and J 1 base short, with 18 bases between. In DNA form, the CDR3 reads TGTGCCAGCAGCCCCCCAATCGGGCGGACGAACACTGAAGCTTTCTTT. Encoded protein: CASSPPIGRTNTEAFF.

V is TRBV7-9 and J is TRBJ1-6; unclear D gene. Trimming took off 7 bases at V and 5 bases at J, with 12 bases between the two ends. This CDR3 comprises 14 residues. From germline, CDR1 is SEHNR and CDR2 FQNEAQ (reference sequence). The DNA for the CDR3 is TGTGCCAGCACGCAGGCCCGTAATAATTCACCCCTCCACTTT. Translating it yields CASTQARNNSPLHF.

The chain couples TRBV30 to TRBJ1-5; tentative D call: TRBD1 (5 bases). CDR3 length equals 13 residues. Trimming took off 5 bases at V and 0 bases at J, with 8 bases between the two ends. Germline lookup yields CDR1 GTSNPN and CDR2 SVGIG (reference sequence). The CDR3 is CAWATGSNQPQHF. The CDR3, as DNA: TGTGCCTGGGCCACAGGTAGCAATCAGCCCCAGCATTTT.

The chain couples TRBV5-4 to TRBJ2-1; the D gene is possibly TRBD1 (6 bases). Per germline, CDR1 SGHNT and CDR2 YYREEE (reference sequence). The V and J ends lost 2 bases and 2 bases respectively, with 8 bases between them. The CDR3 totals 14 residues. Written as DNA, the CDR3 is TGTGCCAGCAGCTTCGACAGGACCTACAATGAGCAGTTCTTC. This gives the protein CASSFDRTYNEQFF. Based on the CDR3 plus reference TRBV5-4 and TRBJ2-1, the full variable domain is ETGVTQSPTHLIKTRGQQVTLRCSSQSGHNTVSWYQQALGQGPQFIFQYYREEENGRGNFPPRFSGLQFPNYSSELNVNALELDDSALYLCASSFDRTYNEQFFGPGTRLTVL.

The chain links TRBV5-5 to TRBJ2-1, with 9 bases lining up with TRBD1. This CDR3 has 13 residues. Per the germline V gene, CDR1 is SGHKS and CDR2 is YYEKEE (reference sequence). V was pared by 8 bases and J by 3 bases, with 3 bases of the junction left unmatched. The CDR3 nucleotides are TGTGCCAGTAGACAGGGGGACTACAATGAGCAGTTCTTC. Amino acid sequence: CASRQGDYNEQFF.

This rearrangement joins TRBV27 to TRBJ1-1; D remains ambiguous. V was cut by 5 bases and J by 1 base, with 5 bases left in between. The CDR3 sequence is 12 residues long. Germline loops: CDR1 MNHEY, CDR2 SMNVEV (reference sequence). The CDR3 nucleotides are TGTGCCAGCAGTCACACGAACACTGAAGCTTTCTTT. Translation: CASSHTNTEAFF.

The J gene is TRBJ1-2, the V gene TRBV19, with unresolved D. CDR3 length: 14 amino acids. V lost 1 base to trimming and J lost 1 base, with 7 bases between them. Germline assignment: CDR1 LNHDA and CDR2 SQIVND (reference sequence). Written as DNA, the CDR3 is TGTGCCAGTAGTATAGGCCAGGATAACTATGGCTACACCTTC. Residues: CASSIGQDNYGYTF.

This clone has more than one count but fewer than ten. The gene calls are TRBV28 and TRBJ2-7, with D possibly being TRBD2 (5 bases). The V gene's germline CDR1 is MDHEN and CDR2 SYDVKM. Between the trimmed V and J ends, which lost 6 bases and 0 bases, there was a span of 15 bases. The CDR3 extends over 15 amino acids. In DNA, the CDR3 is TGTGCCAGCAGCCCAGTCCGACTAAGCTCCTACGAGCAGTACGTC. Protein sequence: CASSPVRLSSYEQYV.

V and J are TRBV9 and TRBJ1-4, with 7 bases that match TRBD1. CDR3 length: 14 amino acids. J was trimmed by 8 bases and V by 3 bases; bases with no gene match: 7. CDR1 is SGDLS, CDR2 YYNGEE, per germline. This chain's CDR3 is CASSGPGGTEKLFF. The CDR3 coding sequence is TGTGCCAGCAGCGGGCCAGGGGGAACGGAAAAACTGTTTTTT.

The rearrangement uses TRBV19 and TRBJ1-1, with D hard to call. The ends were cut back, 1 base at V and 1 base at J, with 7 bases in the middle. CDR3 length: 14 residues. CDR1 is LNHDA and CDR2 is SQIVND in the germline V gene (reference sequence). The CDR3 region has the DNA TGTGCCAGTAGTATAGGTCCTTCGAACACTGAAGCTTTCTTT. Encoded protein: CASSIGPSNTEAFF.